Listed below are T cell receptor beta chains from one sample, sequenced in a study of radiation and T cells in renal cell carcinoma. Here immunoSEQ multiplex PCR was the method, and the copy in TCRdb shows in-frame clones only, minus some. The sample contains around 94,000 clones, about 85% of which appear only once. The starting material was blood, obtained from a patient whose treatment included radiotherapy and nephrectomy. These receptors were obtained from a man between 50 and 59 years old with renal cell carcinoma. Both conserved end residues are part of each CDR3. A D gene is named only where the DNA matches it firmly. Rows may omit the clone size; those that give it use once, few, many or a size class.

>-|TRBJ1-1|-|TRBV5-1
CASSLFGALNTEAFF
TGCGCCAGCAGCTTGTTTGGGGCCTTGAACACTGAAGCTTTCTTT
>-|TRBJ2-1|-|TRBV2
CASSERAGSSYNEQFF
TGTGCCAGCAGTGAACGTGCGGGAAGCTCCTACAATGAGCAGTTCTTC
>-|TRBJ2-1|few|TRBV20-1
CSASKVGEQFF
TGCAGTGCTAGTAAGGTTGGTGAGCAGTTCTTC
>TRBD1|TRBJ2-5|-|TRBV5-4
CASSSTGGDQETQYF
TGTGCCAGCAGCTCGACAGGGGGAGATCAAGAGACCCAGTACTTC
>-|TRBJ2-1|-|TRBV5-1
CASSLEYYNEQFF
TGCGCCAGCAGCTTGGAGTACTACAATGAGCAGTTCTTC
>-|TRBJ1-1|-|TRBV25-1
CASSESRAANTEAFF
TGTGCCAGCAGTGAATCTCGAGCGGCGAACACTGAAGCTTTCTTT
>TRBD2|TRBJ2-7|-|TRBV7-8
CASTSGGGMIYEQYF
TGTGCCAGCACCAGTGGGGGGGGGATGATCTACGAGCAGTACTTC
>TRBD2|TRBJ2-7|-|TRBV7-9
CASSLGLAGTSYEQYF
TGTGCCAGCAGCTTGGGACTAGCGGGAACGTCCTACGAGCAGTACTTC
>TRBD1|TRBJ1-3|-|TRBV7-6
CASSPNRQGSTIYF
TGTGCCAGCAGCCCCAACCGACAGGGCTCCACCATATATTTT
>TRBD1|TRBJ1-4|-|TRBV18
CASSLGQPNEKLFF
TGTGCCAGCTCACTGGGACAGCCTAATGAAAAACTGTTTTTT
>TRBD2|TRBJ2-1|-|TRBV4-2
CASSLDGLAGGPFDEQFF
TGTGCCAGCAGCTTGGACGGGCTAGCGGGGGGGCCTTTCGATGAGCAGTTCTTC
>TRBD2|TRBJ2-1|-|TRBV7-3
CASSPQGLAGVEEQFF
TGTGCCAGCAGCCCACAAGGACTAGCGGGAGTTGAGGAGCAGTTCTTC